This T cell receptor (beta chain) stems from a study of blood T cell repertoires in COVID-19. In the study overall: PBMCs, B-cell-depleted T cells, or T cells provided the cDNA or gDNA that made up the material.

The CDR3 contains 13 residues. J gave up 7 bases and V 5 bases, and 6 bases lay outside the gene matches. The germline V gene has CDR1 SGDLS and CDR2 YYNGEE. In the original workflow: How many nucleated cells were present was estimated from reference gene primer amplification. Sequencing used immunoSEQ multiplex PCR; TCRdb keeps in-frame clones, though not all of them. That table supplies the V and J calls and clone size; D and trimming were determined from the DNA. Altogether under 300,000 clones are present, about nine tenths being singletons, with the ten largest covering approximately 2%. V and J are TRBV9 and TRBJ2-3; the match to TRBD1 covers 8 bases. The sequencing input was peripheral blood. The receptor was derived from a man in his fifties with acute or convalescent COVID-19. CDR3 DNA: TGTGCCAGCAGTGCACAGGGGGAATATACGCAGTATTTT. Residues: CASSAQGEYTQYF.